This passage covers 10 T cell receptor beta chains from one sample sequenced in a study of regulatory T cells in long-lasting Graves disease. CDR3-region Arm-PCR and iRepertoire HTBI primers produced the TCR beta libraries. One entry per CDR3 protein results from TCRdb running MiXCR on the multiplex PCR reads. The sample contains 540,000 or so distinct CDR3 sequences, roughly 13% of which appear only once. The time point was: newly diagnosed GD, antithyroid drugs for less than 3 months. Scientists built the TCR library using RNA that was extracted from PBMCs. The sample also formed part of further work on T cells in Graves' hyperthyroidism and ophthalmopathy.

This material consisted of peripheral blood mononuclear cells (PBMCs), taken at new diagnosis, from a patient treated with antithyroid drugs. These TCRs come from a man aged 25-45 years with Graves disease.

The CDR3 DNA reads as TGCGCCAGCAGCTTGGATGGGACAGGGTCGGGTCAGCCCCAGCATTTT. The encoded protein is CASSLDGTGSGQPQHF. J is TRBJ1-5 and V is TRBV5-1, with 9 nucleotides matching TRBD1. There are 16 residues in the CDR3. V lost 0 bases to trimming and J lost 6 bases; unmatched junction nucleotides: 7. From germline, CDR1 is SGHRS and CDR2 YFSETQ.

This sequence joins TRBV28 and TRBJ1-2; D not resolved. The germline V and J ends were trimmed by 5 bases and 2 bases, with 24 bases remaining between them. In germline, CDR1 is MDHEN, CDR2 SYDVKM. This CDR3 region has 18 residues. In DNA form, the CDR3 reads TGTGCCAGCAGTAAGACTAGCGCCAGCGGGAGAGGGAACTATGGCTACACCTTC. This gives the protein CASSKTSASGRGNYGYTF.

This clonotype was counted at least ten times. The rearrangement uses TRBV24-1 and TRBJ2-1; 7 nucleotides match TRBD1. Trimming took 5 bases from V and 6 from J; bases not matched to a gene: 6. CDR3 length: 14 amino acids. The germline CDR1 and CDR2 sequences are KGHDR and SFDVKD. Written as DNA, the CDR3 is TGTGCCACCAGTGGTCGACAGGGTCTCAATGAGCAGTTCTTC. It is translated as CATSGRQGLNEQFF.

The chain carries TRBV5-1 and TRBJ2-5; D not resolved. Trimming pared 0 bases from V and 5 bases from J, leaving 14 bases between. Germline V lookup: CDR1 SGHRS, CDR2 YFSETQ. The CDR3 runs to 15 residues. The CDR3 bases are TGCGCCAGCAGCTTGGCCGCCTCAACCCCGGAGACCCAGTACTTC. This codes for CASSLAASTPETQYF.

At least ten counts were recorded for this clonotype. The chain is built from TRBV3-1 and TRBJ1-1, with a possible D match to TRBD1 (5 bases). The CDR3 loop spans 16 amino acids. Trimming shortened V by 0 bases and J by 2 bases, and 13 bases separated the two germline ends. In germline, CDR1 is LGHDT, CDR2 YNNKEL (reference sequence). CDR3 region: CASSQDRGFRNTEAFF. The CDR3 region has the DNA TGTGCCAGCAGCCAAGACCGGGGGTTTCGAAACACTGAAGCTTTCTTT.

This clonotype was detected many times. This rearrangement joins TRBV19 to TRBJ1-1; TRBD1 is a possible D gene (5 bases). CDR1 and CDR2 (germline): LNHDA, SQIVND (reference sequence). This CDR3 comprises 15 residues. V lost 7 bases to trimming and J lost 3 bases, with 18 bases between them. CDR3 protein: CASKGRGFVDTEAFF. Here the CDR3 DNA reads TGTGCCAGTAAGGGACGAGGCTTTGTGGACACTGAAGCTTTCTTT.

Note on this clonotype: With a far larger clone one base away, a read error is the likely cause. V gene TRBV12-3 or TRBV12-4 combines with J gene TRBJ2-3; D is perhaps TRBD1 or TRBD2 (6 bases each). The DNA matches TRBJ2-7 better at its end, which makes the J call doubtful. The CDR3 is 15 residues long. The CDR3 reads CASGLRGTGGDEQYF. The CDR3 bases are TGTGCCAGCGGCCTTAGGGGGACTGGGGGCGACGAGCAGTACTTC.

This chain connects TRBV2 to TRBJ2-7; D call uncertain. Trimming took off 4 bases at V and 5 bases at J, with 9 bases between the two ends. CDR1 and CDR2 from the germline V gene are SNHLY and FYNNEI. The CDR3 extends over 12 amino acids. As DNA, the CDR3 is TGTGCCAGCAGTGGGCGCCGGGACGAGCAGTACTTC. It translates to CASSGRRDEQYF. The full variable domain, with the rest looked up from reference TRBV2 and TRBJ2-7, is EPEVTQTPSHQVTQMGQEVILRCVPISNHLYFYWYRQILGQKVEFLVSFYNNEISEKSEIFDDQFSVERPDGSNFTLKIRSTKLEDSAMYFCASSGRRDEQYFGPGTRLTVT.

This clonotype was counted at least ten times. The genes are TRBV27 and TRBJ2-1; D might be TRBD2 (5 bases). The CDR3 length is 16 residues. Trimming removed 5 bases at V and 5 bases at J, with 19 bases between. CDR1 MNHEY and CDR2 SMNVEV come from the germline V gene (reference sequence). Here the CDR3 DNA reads TGTGCCAGCAGTGGGCGCCAGCGGAGTGGGAACAATGAGCAGTTCTTC. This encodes CASSGRQRSGNNEQFF.

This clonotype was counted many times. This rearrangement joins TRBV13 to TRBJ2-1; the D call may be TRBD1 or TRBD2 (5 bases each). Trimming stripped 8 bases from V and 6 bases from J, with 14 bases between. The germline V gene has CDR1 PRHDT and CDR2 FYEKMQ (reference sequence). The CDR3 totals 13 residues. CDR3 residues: CASGGAGINEQFF. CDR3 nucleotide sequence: TGTGCCAGCGGGGGAGCAGGTATCAATGAGCAGTTCTTC.